This T cell receptor (beta chain) appears in the sequencing data of a study of PD-1 blockade in mismatch repair-deficient tumors. Germline trimming cut 4 bases from V and 0 bases from J; bases unmatched to any gene: 5. The germline V gene has CDR1 SGHVS and CDR2 FQNEAQ. The CDR3 has 15 amino acids. Study findings and constraints: After pembrolizumab, tumor-resident clones rose rapidly, then generally contracted before radiologic responses.

Using immunoSEQ multiplex PCR, the repertoire was profiled, and TCRdb retains in-frame clones only, with some absent. Of some 49,000 clones in the sample, around three quarters were seen once. A remark on this clone: Its antigen is unknown.

The source is an adult with mismatch repair-deficient cancer. The sample consisted of PBMCs, taken before pembrolizumab treatment. The genes are TRBV7-8 and TRBJ2-5, with TRBD2 matching over 7 bases. The CDR3 DNA sequence: TGTGCCAGCAGCTGGGATACTAGCGACCAAGAGACCCAGTACTTC. It encodes CASSWDTSDQETQYF.